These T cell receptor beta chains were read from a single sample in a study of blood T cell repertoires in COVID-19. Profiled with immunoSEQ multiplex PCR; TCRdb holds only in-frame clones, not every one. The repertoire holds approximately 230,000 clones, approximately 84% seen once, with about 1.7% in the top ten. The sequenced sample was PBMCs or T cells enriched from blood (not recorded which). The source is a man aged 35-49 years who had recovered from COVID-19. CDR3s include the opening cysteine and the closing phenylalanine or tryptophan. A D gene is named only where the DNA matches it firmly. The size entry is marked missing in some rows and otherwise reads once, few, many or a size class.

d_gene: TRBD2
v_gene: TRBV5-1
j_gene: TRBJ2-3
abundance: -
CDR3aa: CASSTGTSGRTDTQYF
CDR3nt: TGCGCCAGCAGCACTGGGACTAGCGGGAGGACAGATACGCAGTATTTT

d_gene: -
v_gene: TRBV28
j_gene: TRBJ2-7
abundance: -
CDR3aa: CASSAYRAGTYEQYF
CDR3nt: TGTGCCAGCAGTGCGTATCGCGCAGGGACCTACGAGCAGTACTTC

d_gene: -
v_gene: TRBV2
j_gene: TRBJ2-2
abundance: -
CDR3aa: CASSEAGSGRTGELFF
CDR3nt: TGTGCCAGCAGTGAAGCTGGGAGTGGGCGCACCGGGGAGCTGTTTTTT

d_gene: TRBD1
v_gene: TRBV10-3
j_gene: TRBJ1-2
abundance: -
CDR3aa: CAISPGQTNYGYTF
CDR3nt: TGTGCCATTTCTCCGGGACAGACAAACTATGGCTACACCTTC

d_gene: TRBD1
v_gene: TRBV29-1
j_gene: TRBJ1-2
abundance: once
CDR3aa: CSVEGGDRANNYGYTF
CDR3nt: TGCAGCGTTGAAGGCGGGGACAGGGCGAACAACTATGGCTACACCTTC

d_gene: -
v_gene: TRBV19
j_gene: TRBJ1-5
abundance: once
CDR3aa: CASTAGAQPQHF
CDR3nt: TGTGCCAGTACCGCAGGGGCTCAGCCCCAGCATTTT

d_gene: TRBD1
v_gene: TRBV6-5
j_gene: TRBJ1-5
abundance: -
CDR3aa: CASRPTGGRNQPQHF
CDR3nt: TGTGCCAGCAGGCCGACAGGGGGCCGAAATCAGCCCCAGCATTTT

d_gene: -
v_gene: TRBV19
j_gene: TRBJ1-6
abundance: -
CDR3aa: CASSTRRGSYNSPLHF
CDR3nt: TGTGCCAGTAGTACCAGAAGAGGCTCCTATAATTCACCCCTCCACTTT

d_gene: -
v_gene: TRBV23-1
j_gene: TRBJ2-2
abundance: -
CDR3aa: CASSQGSANTGELFF
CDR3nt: TGCGCCAGCAGTCAAGGTTCGGCGAACACCGGGGAGCTGTTTTTT

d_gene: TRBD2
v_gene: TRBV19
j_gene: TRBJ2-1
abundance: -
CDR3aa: CASSTPGVSGGAGSYNEQFF
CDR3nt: TGTGCCAGTAGTACCCCGGGCGTTAGCGGGGGGGCCGGGTCCTACAATGAGCAGTTCTTC

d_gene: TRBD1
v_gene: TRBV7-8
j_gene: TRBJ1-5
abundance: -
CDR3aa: CASARTGVNQPQHF
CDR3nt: TGTGCCAGCGCGAGGACAGGGGTCAATCAGCCCCAGCATTTT

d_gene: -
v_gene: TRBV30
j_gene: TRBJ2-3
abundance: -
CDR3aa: CAWSPSLESTDTQYF
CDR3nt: TGTGCCTGGAGTCCGAGCCTAGAGAGCACAGATACGCAGTATTTT

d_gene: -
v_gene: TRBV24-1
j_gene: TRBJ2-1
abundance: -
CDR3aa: CATSGKQGSSYNEQFF
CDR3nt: TGTGCCACCAGTGGAAAACAGGGAAGCTCCTACAATGAGCAGTTCTTC